This entry describes one T cell receptor beta chain. What it binds is unknown. Clones were read by immunoSEQ multiplex PCR, and TCRdb kept only the in-frame ones, dropping some. The sample carries 28,000 or so clones, just over 85% recorded once. This sample stems from a study of T cell responses to AZD1222 COVID-19 vaccine. The V gene's germline CDR1 is ENHRY and CDR2 SYGVKD. Deletions cut 6 bases from V and 3 bases from J, with 8 bases between. The CDR3 covers 12 residues. Findings of the study overall: Among AZD1222 vaccinees, only 5 to 7 were seropositive at baseline.

The V and J genes are TRBV10-3 and TRBJ1-2, with a weak D call TRBD1 (5 bases). The material was peripheral blood, obtained 28 days after the second AZD1222 dose. The TCR was taken from an adult who received the AZD1222 COVID-19 vaccine. CDR3 nucleotides: TGTGCCATCAGGGGGGGGGACTATGGCTACACCTTC. As protein: CAIRGGDYGYTF.